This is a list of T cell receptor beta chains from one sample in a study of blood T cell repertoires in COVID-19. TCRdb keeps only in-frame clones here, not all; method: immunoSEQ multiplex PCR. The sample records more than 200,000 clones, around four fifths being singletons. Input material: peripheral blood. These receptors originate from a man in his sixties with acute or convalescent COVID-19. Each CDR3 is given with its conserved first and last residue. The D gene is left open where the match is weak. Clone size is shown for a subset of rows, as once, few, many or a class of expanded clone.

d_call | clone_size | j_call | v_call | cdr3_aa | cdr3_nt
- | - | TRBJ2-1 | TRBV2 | CASRGHNEQFF | TGTGCCAGCAGGGGCCACAATGAGCAGTTCTTC
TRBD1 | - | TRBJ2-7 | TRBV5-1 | CASSGQGGNYEQYF | TGCGCCAGCAGCGGACAGGGGGGAAACTACGAGCAGTACTTC
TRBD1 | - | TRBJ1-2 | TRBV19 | CASRTGPIYGYTF | TGTGCCAGTAGGACAGGGCCCATCTATGGCTACACCTTC
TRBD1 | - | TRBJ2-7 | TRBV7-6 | CASSYTGAHFYEQYF | TGTGCCAGCAGCTATACAGGGGCTCACTTCTACGAGCAGTACTTC
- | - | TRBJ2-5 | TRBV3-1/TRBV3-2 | CASSHNYRVGETQYF | TGTGCCAGCAGCCATAATTACAGGGTTGGAGAGACCCAGTACTTC
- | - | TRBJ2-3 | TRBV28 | CASSFNSLRGTDTQYF | TGTGCCAGCAGTTTTAACAGCTTACGTGGCACAGATACGCAGTATTTT
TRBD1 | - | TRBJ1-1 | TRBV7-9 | CASSSGRGPAFF | TGTGCCAGCAGCTCCGGGAGGGGGCCAGCTTTCTTT
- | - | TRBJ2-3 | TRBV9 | CASSVPYTDTQYF | TGTGCCAGCAGCGTACCCTACACAGATACGCAGTATTTT
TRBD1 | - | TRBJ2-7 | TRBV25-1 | CASSEYLGQGFYEQYF | TGTGCCAGCAGTGAATATCTAGGACAGGGATTTTACGAGCAGTACTTC
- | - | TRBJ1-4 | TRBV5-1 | CASSLLGPGATNEKLFF | TGCGCCAGCAGCTTGCTGGGTCCCGGAGCAACTAATGAAAAACTGTTTTTT
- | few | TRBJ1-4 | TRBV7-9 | CASIRLGESTNEKLFF | TGTGCCAGCATTCGTCTGGGAGAGTCAACTAATGAAAAACTGTTTTTT
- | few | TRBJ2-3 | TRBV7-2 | CASRPQGIGTDTQYF | TGTGCCAGCAGGCCACAGGGAATTGGCACAGATACGCAGTATTTT
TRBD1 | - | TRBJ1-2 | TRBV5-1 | CASSLAGTGGAGPYGYTF | TGCGCCAGCAGCTTGGCCGGGACAGGGGGCGCAGGGCCCTATGGCTACACCTTC
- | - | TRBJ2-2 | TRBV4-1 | CASSQVGGTGELFF | TGCGCCAGCAGCCAAGTAGGAGGGACCGGGGAGCTGTTTTTT
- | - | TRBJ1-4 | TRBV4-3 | CASSPSNVRVNEKLFF | TGCGCCAGCAGCCCTTCTAATGTGCGGGTCAATGAAAAACTGTTTTTT
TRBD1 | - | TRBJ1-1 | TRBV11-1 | CASSARQGARTEAFF | TGTGCCAGCAGCGCGAGACAGGGGGCGCGCACTGAAGCTTTCTTT
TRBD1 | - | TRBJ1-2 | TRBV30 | CAWRLAGTGGPPKGYTF | TGTGCCTGGCGGCTTGCCGGGACAGGGGGTCCTCCTAAGGGCTACACCTTC
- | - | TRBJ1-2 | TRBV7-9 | CASSLLFQGDGYTF | TGTGCCAGCAGCTTACTCTTCCAGGGTGATGGCTACACCTTC
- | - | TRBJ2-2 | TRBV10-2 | CASSEPEGGELFF | TGCGCCAGCAGTGAGCCGGAGGGCGGGGAGCTGTTTTTT
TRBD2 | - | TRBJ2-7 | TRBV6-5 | CATTSGGAGLDEQYF | TGTGCCACGACTAGCGGGGGGGCCGGGTTGGACGAGCAGTACTTC